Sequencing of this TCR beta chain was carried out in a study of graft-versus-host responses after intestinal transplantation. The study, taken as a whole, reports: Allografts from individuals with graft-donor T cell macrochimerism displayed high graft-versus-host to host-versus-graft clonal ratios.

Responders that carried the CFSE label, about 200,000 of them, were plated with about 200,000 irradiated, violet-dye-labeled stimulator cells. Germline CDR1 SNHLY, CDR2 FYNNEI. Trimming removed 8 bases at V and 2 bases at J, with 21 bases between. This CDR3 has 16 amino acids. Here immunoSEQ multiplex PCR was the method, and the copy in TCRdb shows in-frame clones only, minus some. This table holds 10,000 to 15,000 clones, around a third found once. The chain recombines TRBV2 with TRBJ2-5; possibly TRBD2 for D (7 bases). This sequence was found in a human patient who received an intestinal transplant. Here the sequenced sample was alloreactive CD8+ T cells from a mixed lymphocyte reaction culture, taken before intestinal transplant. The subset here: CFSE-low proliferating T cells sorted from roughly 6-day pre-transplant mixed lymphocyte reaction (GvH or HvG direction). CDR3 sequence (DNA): TGTGCCAGCTCCGTAGGGGGGCTAGCGGTACAAGAGACCCAGTACTTC. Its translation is CASSVGGLAVQETQYF.